This TCR beta chain was sequenced during a study of Graves' ophthalmopathy and Graves' hyperthyroidism. Ineligible for inclusion were patients with other autoimmune diseases, uncontrolled infections, pregnancy or lactation. From RNA, the CDR3 regions of TCR beta chains were amplified and sequenced. HTBI primers served in a first-round RT-PCR, which a second-round multiplex PCR followed. TCRdb reprocessed the multiplex PCR reads with MiXCR, giving one entry per CDR3 protein. The table lists 300,000 to 400,000 distinct CDR3 sequences, roughly 15% of them singletons. This CDR3 comprises 14 residues. V lost 5 bases and J 8 bases, leaving 16 bases between the germline ends. Germline V CDR1 and CDR2: DFQATT, SNEGSKA (reference sequence). At least ten counts were recorded for this clonotype.

Sequencing input: peripheral blood. The sequence was collected from an adult man with Graves' ophthalmopathy. The V gene is TRBV20-1, the J gene TRBJ1-6; D perhaps matches TRBD1 (5 bases). The CDR3 region has the DNA TGCAGTGCTCCTCCTTCTTCGGGGGATTCACCCCTCCACTTT. Translating gives CSAPPSSGDSPLHF.